The subject of this entry is one TCR beta chain. Antigen unknown. The source of the sample is a study of T cells expressing NK-cell markers. Whole-study context: TCR beta repertoires came from sorted CD3+CD56+NKG2C+, CD3+CD56+NKG2C- and CD3+CD56-NKG2C+ T cells.

TCRdb re-called the 5' RACE reads; one entry per CDR3 protein, DNA not given. This sample's table reports 200,000 to 300,000 distinct CDR3 sequences. Study outcomes and limitations: One observes that, in a handful of donors, these clonotypes were also the leading ones within the CD3+CD56-NKG2C+ fraction.

The receptor's source is a woman between 18 and 70 years old in good health. The sample comprised blood T cells: a sorted CD56 or NKG2C T cell subset, CD4+ or CD8+ T cells, or bulk PBMC T cells (not recorded which).

CDR3 sequence reads: CASSLGELAGLQFF. The rearrangement links TRBV5-1 to TRBJ2-1; lacking DNA, the TRBD2 call made by TCRdb goes unchecked. CDR3 length equals 14 residues. In germline, CDR1 is SGHRS, CDR2 YFSETQ.